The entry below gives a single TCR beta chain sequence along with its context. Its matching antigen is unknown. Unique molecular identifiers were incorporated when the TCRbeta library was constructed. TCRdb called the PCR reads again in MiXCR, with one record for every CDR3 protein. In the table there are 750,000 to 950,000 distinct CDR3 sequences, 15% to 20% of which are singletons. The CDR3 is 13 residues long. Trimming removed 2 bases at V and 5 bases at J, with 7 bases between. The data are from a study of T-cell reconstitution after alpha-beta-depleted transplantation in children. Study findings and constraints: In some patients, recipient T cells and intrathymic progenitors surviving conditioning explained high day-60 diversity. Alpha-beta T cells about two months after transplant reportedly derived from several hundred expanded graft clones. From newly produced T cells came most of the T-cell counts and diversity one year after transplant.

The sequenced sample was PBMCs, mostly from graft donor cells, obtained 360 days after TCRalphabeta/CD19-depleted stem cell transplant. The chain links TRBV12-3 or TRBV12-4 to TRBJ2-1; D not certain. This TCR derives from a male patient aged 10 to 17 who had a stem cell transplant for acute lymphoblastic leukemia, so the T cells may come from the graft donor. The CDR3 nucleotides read TGTGCCAGCAGTTTACGAGGAAACAATGAGCAGTTCTTC. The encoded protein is CASSLRGNNEQFF.